This passage covers 2 T cell receptor beta chains from one sample sequenced in a study of T cells in Graves' hyperthyroidism and ophthalmopathy. Amplified TCR beta CDR3 regions derived from RNA transcripts. First-round RT-PCR with HTBI primers amplified the TCR CDR3 region. Via MiXCR, TCRdb re-called the multiplex PCR reads, giving one row per CDR3 protein. Here the sample spans some 500,000 distinct CDR3 sequences, roughly 14% being singletons. Sequencing was performed on blood. The receptors come from a woman younger than 30 with Graves' hyperthyroidism.

Ten or more counts support this clonotype. CDR3 amino acids: CATGDRTSGTNTGELFF. The CDR3 DNA reads TGTGCCACCGGCGACCGGACTAGCGGGACGAACACCGGGGAGCTGTTTTTT. The chain carries TRBV24-1 and TRBJ2-2; 12 bases fit TRBD2. The CDR3 extends over 17 amino acids. Germline values: CDR1 KGHDR, CDR2 SFDVKD. J gave up 0 bases and V 9 bases, and 7 bases lay outside the gene matches.

The chain carries TRBV27 and TRBJ2-6, with D possibly TRBD1 on 6 matching bases. There are 13 residues in the CDR3. Trimming shortened V by 10 bases and J by 4 bases, and 11 bases separated the two germline ends. CDR1 is MNHEY and CDR2 is SMNVEV in the germline V gene (reference sequence). The CDR3 sequence is CATTTGGANVLTF. The CDR3 DNA follows: TGTGCCACGACGACAGGCGGGGCCAACGTCCTGACTTTC. Full variable domain (rest looked up from reference TRBV27 and TRBJ2-6): EAQVTQNPRYLITVTGKKLTVTCSQNMNHEYMSWYRQDPGLGLRQIYYSMNVEVTDKGDVPEGYKVSRKEKRNFPLILESPSPNQTSLYFCATTTGGANVLTFGAGSRLTVL.